Below, 8 T cell receptor beta chains from the same sample are listed, as sequenced in a study of response to subunit inactivated influenza vaccine (dated by TCRdb to 2016 to 2018). Receptors were amplified or captured by RT-PCR. Sequencing relied on an Illumina HiSeq 2500. TCRdb reprocessing: public reads trimmed at Q25 with fastp, clones called with MiXCR, in-frame beta chains kept. Under each unique CDR3 protein, matching rows form one entry showing the most common genes and DNA. The sample contains around 540,000 distinct CDR3 sequences, approximately 12% of them found a single time. The top ten constitute about 9.4% of the sample. This specimen was PBMCs from blood, taken on the day of vaccination. Receptor source: a man in his forties or fifties who received an inactivated influenza vaccine. Donor details come from another sample of the same person, matched by shared clones.

This clonotype has only a few counts. The CDR3 here is CSAREVRLMNTEAFF. CDR3 DNA sequence: TGCAGTGCTAGAGAGGTCAGACTCATGAACACTGAAGCTTTCTTT. The chain combines TRBV20-1 with TRBJ1-1; unclear D gene. CDR1 and CDR2 from the germline V gene are DFQATT and SNEGSKA (reference sequence). Trimming cost V 0 bases and J 0 bases, with 11 bases left between them. The CDR3 is made up of 15 amino acids.

Only a few counts were recorded for this clonotype. The gene calls are TRBV4-3 and TRBJ2-4; 11 positions agree with TRBD1. J gave up 3 bases and V 0 bases, and 4 bases lay outside the gene matches. The CDR3 is 17 residues long. Germline-derived CDR1 and CDR2 are LGHNA and YSLEER. The CDR3 DNA is TGCGCCAGCAGCCAAGATGGGACAGGGGGAAGCAAAAACATTCAGTACTTC. Amino acid sequence: CASSQDGTGGSKNIQYF.

A few counts support this clonotype. The chain uses TRBV28 and TRBJ2-7; 11 positions agree with TRBD2. This CDR3 has 14 residues. CDR1 and CDR2 (germline): MDHEN, SYDVKM. The V gene end was trimmed by 5 bases and the J gene end by 5 bases; junction bases not matched to a gene: 5. This chain's CDR3 is CASSVLAGVHEQYF. CDR3 sequence (DNA): TGTGCCAGCAGTGTACTAGCGGGAGTACACGAGCAGTACTTC.

V gene TRBV7-9 combines with J gene TRBJ1-5; a weak D match, TRBD1 (5 bases). The germline V gene encodes CDR1 SEHNR and CDR2 FQNEAQ (reference sequence). V lost 1 base, J lost 10 bases, and 14 bases lay in between. The CDR3 has 14 residues. CDR3 sequence (DNA): TGTGCCAGCAGCTTAGGACAGCTACCTAGTCCCCAGCATTTT. It specifies CASSLGQLPSPQHF.

The chain joins TRBV5-5 to TRBJ2-3, with 7 nucleotides matching TRBD1. CDR1 SGHKS and CDR2 YYEKEE come from the germline V gene (reference sequence). This CDR3 has 12 residues. Unmatched junction bases numbered 8, after V lost 4 bases and J lost 12 bases. CDR3 DNA sequence: TGTGCCAGCAGCCGACGCTGGGACAGCCAGTATTTT. Encoded protein: CASSRRWDSQYF.

This clonotype was seen only a few times. The V gene is TRBV9, the J gene TRBJ2-5; D is possibly TRBD1 or TRBD2 (5 bases each). This CDR3 is 15 amino acids long. The germline V gene has CDR1 SGDLS and CDR2 YYNGEE. V lost 0 bases, J lost 1 base, and 10 bases lay in between. In DNA form, the CDR3 reads TGTGCCAGCAGCGTAGAGGGACGATCCCAAGAGACCCAGTACTTC. It codes for CASSVEGRSQETQYF. The full variable domain, rest sourced from reference TRBV9 and TRBJ2-5, is DSGVTQTPKHLITATGQRVTLRCSPRSGDLSVYWYQQSLDQGLQFLIQYYNGEERAKGNILERFSAQQFPDLHSELNLSSLELGDSALYFCASSVEGRSQETQYFGPGTRLLVL.

In its sample, this clonotype was seen a few times. The chain uses TRBV11-2 and TRBJ2-1, with TRBD1 identical over 9 bases. The germline CDR1 and CDR2 sequences are SGHAT and FQNNGV. This CDR3 spans 18 amino acids. After removal of 0 bases from V and 6 bases from J, the junction contained 12 bases not matched to a gene. The CDR3 here is CASSLDPGWDREINEQFF. The CDR3 DNA reads TGTGCCAGCAGCTTAGATCCGGGATGGGACAGGGAAATCAATGAGCAGTTCTTC.

This clonotype was picked up a small number of times. The chain is built from TRBV20-1 and TRBJ2-3; D is tentatively TRBD1 or TRBD2 (5 bases each). Trimming removed 6 bases from V and 0 bases from J, with 13 bases in between. The CDR3 is 14 residues long. Germline V gives CDR1 DFQATT, CDR2 SNEGSKA (reference sequence). The CDR3, as DNA: TGCAGTGCCCCTGGGACGGGTAGCACAGATACGCAGTATTTT. Amino acid sequence: CSAPGTGSTDTQYF.